This T cell receptor (beta chain) comes out of a study of long-term antiretroviral therapy in people with HIV. This clone was recorded only once. Between the trimmed V and J ends, which lost 4 bases and 5 bases, there was a span of 12 bases. Per germline, CDR1 LNHDA and CDR2 SQIVND (reference sequence). CDR3 length: 14 residues. Run at survey level, the immunoSEQ assay was version v3.0. This table comes from immunoSEQ multiplex PCR, and its TCRdb copy is limited to in-frame clones, with some not included. The sample includes some 27,000 clones, approximately 85% seen only once; the top ten take just under 8.5%.

This sample comprised unsorted PBMCs, obtained 3 years after starting antiretroviral therapy. This sequence joins TRBV19 and TRBJ1-5, with D possibly TRBD1 on 6 matching bases. The TCR was taken from a man aged 35 to 55 with HIV. Written as DNA, the CDR3 is TGTGCCAGTAGTACGACAGGTGTCCATCAGCCCCAGCATTTT. This gives the protein CASSTTGVHQPQHF.